The 23 T cell receptor beta chains presented below share a single source sample, sequenced in a study of Graves' ophthalmopathy and Graves' hyperthyroidism. For repertoire sequencing, the TCR beta CDR3 regions were amplified from RNA transcripts. In the first round, RT-PCR was carried out with HTBI primers, and a multiplex PCR formed the second round. TCRdb analysed the multiplex PCR reads with MiXCR anew, one entry per CDR3 protein. This table has about 700,000 distinct CDR3 sequences, 35% to 50% appearing once. The specimen sequenced was peripheral blood. These receptors all stem from an adult man with Graves' ophthalmopathy.

The table lists this clonotype with many counts. V usage is TRBV7-9 and J usage is TRBJ2-6; D uncertain. V lost 5 bases, J lost 2 bases, and 13 bases lay in between. CDR1 is SEHNR, CDR2 FQNEAQ, per germline (reference sequence). The CDR3 consists of 16 residues. The CDR3 region has the DNA TGTGCCAGCAGCCCTCAGCACGAGACTGGGGCCAACGTCCTGACTTTC. This codes for CASSPQHETGANVLTF.

Here the CDR3 reads CASSMTEANYGYTF. CDR3 sequence (DNA): TGTGCCAGTAGTATGACAGAGGCTAACTATGGCTACACCTTC. The chain joins TRBV19 to TRBJ1-2, with D tentatively TRBD1 (5 bases). The CDR3 length is 14 residues. Trimming cost V 3 bases and J 0 bases, with 8 bases left between them. The germline gives CDR1 LNHDA, CDR2 SQIVND (reference sequence). Together with reference TRBV19 and TRBJ1-2, the CDR3 gives the full variable domain: DGGITQSPKYLFRKEGQNVTLSCEQNLNHDAMYWYRQDPGQGLRLIYYSQIVNDFQKGDIAEGYSVSREKKESFPLTVTSAQKNPTAFYLCASSMTEANYGYTFGSGTRLTVV.

Ten or more counts support this clonotype. The chain couples TRBV16 to TRBJ1-5; the D gene is possibly TRBD1 (6 bases). V lost 4 bases and J lost 1, with 17 bases in between. CDR1 is KGHSY, CDR2 FQNENV, per germline. The length of the CDR3 is 17 residues. The CDR3 coding sequence is TGTGCCAGCAGCCCCCACTCAGGGGTAGAGAGCAATCAGCCCCAGCATTTT. This codes for CASSPHSGVESNQPQHF. The whole variable domain, filled in from reference TRBV16 and TRBJ1-5, reads GEEVAQTPKHLVRGEGQKAKLYCAPIKGHSYVFWYQQVLKNEFKFLISFQNENVFDETGMPKERFSAKCLPNSPCSLEIQATKLEDSAVYFCASSPHSGVESNQPQHFGDGTRLSIL.

This clonotype showed up just a few times. V usage is TRBV6-1 and J usage is TRBJ2-7; 8 bases are a match to TRBD2. The junction had 9 bases not matched to a gene; V was cut back by 5 bases and J by 3 bases. The CDR3 runs to 15 residues. Germline V gene sequence: CDR1 MNHNS, CDR2 SASEGT. The CDR3 loop is CASSYPGLVLYEQYF. In DNA, the CDR3 is TGTGCCAGCAGTTACCCGGGACTAGTCCTCTACGAGCAGTACTTC.

This clonotype was recorded a few times. The chain recombines TRBV9 with TRBJ2-5; 11 nucleotides line up with TRBD2. The ends lost 3 bases at V and 7 bases at J; junction bases unmatched: 5. This CDR3 comprises 14 residues. Germline CDR1 and CDR2: SGDLS and YYNGEE. CDR3 sequence (DNA): TGTGCCAGCAGCGCGATAGCGGGAGGGGGGACCCAGTACTTC. This encodes CASSAIAGGGTQYF.

The table lists this clonotype with a few counts. V gene TRBV24-1 combines with J gene TRBJ1-5, with D perhaps TRBD1 (6 bases). This CDR3 has 15 residues. Trimming took off 11 bases at V and 6 bases at J, with 22 bases between the two ends. Germline loops: CDR1 KGHDR, CDR2 SFDVKD. The CDR3 region is CASSPGRGTGQPQHF. Written as DNA, the CDR3 is TGTGCCAGCTCACCAGGAAGGGGGACGGGTCAGCCCCAGCATTTT.

This clonotype was seen repeatedly, ten times or more. A single base separates this from a much larger clone, so it may be a read error. J is TRBJ1-1 and V is TRBV29-1; no reliable D call. The CDR3 has 12 residues. Germline V gene data show CDR1 as SQVTM and CDR2 as ANQGSEA. V was trimmed by 4 bases and J by 0 bases, leaving 6 bases between them. The CDR3 nucleotides read TGCAGCGTTGGGGAAATGAACACTGAAGCTTTCTTT. Protein product: CSVGEMNTEAFF.

The chain carries TRBV9 and TRBJ2-2; D possibly corresponds to TRBD2 (5 bases). This CDR3 has 15 amino acids. CDR1 and CDR2 from the germline V gene are SGDLS and YYNGEE. V lost 6 bases and J 8 bases, leaving 20 bases between the germline ends. The CDR3 loop reads CASTPGREGAGELFF. For the CDR3, the DNA is TGTGCCAGCACCCCAGGCCGGGAAGGCGCGGGGGAGCTGTTTTTT. The whole variable domain, remainder taken from reference TRBV9 and TRBJ2-2, is DSGVTQTPKHLITATGQRVTLRCSPRSGDLSVYWYQQSLDQGLQFLIQYYNGEERAKGNILERFSAQQFPDLHSELNLSSLELGDSALYFCASTPGREGAGELFFGEGSRLTVL.

The rearrangement uses TRBV25-1 and TRBJ1-5, with TRBD1 as a possible D gene (6 bases). Trimming cost V 8 bases and J 6 bases, with 14 bases left between them. This CDR3 is 13 amino acids long. CDR1 and CDR2 (germline): MGHDK, SYGVNS. The CDR3 coding sequence is TGTGCCAGCCGAGGGGGAGAGAGTCAGCCCCAGCATTTT. Its protein is CASRGGESQPQHF.

This clonotype was recorded at least ten times. The V gene is TRBV24-1, the J gene TRBJ1-5; 9 nucleotides agree with TRBD1. Per germline, CDR1 KGHDR and CDR2 SFDVKD. The CDR3 consists of 15 residues. The V segment lost 11 bases and the J segment 7 bases; nucleotides outside the gene matches: 14. DNA of the CDR3: TGTGCCAGCAGCCGAACCGGGACAGGGCAGCAGCCCCAGCATTTT. Encoded protein: CASSRTGTGQQPQHF.

The J gene is TRBJ2-5, the V gene TRBV10-3; 12 bases map to TRBD2. Germline V lookup: CDR1 ENHRY, CDR2 SYGVKD. The trim removed 3 bases at V and 5 bases at J, leaving 4 bases unmatched. The CDR3 totals 15 residues. The CDR3 protein is CAISELAGGIETQYF. CDR3 DNA: TGTGCCATCAGTGAACTAGCGGGGGGTATTGAGACCCAGTACTTC.

This clonotype was counted a few times. The chain carries TRBV19 and TRBJ2-7; 10 nucleotides agree with TRBD1. J was trimmed by 3 bases and V by 7 bases; bases with no gene match: 9. This CDR3 has 15 residues. In germline, CDR1 is LNHDA, CDR2 SQIVND (reference sequence). The CDR3 DNA reads as TGTGCCAGTAAAGGCGGACAGGGGGGCGGCTACGAGCAGTACTTC. Encoded protein: CASKGGQGGGYEQYF.

There are many counts of this clonotype. The gene calls are TRBV6-5 and TRBJ1-2, with a possible D match to TRBD1 (6 bases). The length of the CDR3 is 16 residues. Germline assignment: CDR1 MNHEY and CDR2 SVGAGI. Trimming took off 0 bases at V and 4 bases at J, with 15 bases between the two ends. The CDR3 protein is CASSYSPQGGIYGYTF. The CDR3 region has the DNA TGTGCCAGCAGTTACTCCCCACAGGGAGGGATCTATGGCTACACCTTC.

This clonotype was seen only a few times. The chain joins TRBV9 to TRBJ2-5; D tentatively fits TRBD1 or TRBD2 (5 bases each). V lost 4 bases and J 3 bases, leaving 13 bases between the germline ends. This CDR3 has 14 residues. From germline, CDR1 is SGDLS and CDR2 YYNGEE. The CDR3 region is CASSHGVGEETQYF. The CDR3 bases are TGTGCCAGCAGCCACGGAGTGGGGGAAGAGACCCAGTACTTC.

Only a few counts were recorded for this clonotype. Being one base from a much bigger clone, this may be a read error. This chain joins TRBV7-9 and TRBJ1-1; 10 bases map to TRBD1. Per germline, CDR1 SEHNR and CDR2 FQNEAQ (reference sequence). This CDR3 region has 12 residues. J gave up 10 bases and V 6 bases, and 5 bases lay outside the gene matches. CDR3 residues: CASSAGQGIAFF. DNA for the CDR3: TGTGCCAGCAGTGCGGGACAGGGGATAGCTTTCTTT.

The rearrangement links TRBV11-1 to TRBJ1-2, with D hard to call. Germline V gives CDR1 SGHAT, CDR2 FQDESV (reference sequence). The CDR3 runs 13 residues. Deletions cut 0 bases from V and 7 bases from J, with 9 bases between. CDR3 DNA sequence: TGTGCCAGCAGCTTAGCAAATTACGGTGGCTACACCTTC. Translating gives CASSLANYGGYTF.

V usage is TRBV2 and J usage is TRBJ2-5; D might be TRBD2 (6 bases). The CDR3 is 14 amino acids. Germline values: CDR1 SNHLY, CDR2 FYNNEI. V was pared by 2 bases and J by 5 bases, with 12 bases between. For the CDR3, the DNA is TGTGCCAGCAGTGAATGGGACTTGACGGAGACCCAGTACTTC. This gives the protein CASSEWDLTETQYF.

This clonotype has a handful of counts. V and J are TRBV6-5 and TRBJ1-1; D is ambiguous. Germline-derived CDR1 and CDR2 are MNHEY and SVGAGI. V lost 2 bases, J lost 7 bases, and 11 bases lay in between. The length of the CDR3 is 13 residues. The CDR3 sequence: CASSYDGLGEAFF. DNA for the CDR3: TGTGCCAGCAGTTACGACGGACTAGGTGAAGCTTTCTTT.

This clonotype was seen many times. The chain links TRBV29-1 to TRBJ2-7; D tentatively fits TRBD1 or TRBD2 (6 bases each). V was pared by 1 base and J by 7 bases, with 17 bases between. The CDR3 length is 14 residues. The germline CDR1 and CDR2 sequences are SQVTM and ANQGSEA. The CDR3 DNA follows: TGCAGCGTTGAAGGGGGGGCCCTTACCCCAGAGCAGTACTTC. Protein sequence: CSVEGGALTPEQYF.

The rearrangement links TRBV9 to TRBJ2-2; D is possibly TRBD1 (6 bases). CDR3 length equals 15 residues. Trimming took 4 bases from V and 0 from J, leaving 10 bases between them. The germline V gene has CDR1 SGDLS and CDR2 YYNGEE. CDR3 protein: CASSSDSSNTGELFF. The DNA of the CDR3 is TGTGCCAGCAGCTCGGACAGTTCGAACACCGGGGAGCTGTTTTTT.

This clonotype appeared many times. The CDR3 is CSVDQGSGREKLFF. The CDR3 DNA follows: TGCAGCGTTGATCAAGGCTCGGGCAGGGAAAAACTGTTTTTT. This chain joins TRBV29-1 and TRBJ1-4, with D unresolved. The CDR3 totals 14 residues. Germline CDR1 is SQVTM and CDR2 is ANQGSEA. V was shortened by 3 bases and J by 8 bases, with 16 bases between the two germline ends.

The J gene is TRBJ2-5, the V gene TRBV29-1; 9 nucleotides line up with TRBD1. CDR1 SQVTM and CDR2 ANQGSEA come from the germline V gene. The CDR3 extends over 14 amino acids. V gave up 6 bases and J gave up 9 bases; unmatched junction bases: 14. Written as DNA, the CDR3 is TGCAGCGTCCAGGGGACAGGGATCGGCCAGCCCCAGTACTTC. Amino acids: CSVQGTGIGQPQYF. Based on the CDR3 plus reference TRBV29-1 and TRBJ2-5, the full variable domain is SAVISQKPSRDICQRGTSLTIQCQVDSQVTMMFWYRQQPGQSLTLIATANQGSEATYESGFVIDKFPISRPNLTFSTLTVSNMSPEDSSIYLCSVQGTGIGQPQYFGPGTRLLVL.

The J gene is TRBJ2-1, the V gene TRBV25-1; D is possibly TRBD2 (6 bases). Trimming stripped 2 bases from V and 6 bases from J, with 14 bases between. The CDR3 runs 15 residues. Germline V gene data show CDR1 as MGHDK and CDR2 as SYGVNS. This CDR3 reads CASSEPRLERNEQFF. CDR3 DNA sequence: TGTGCCAGCAGTGAACCGAGACTAGAACGCAATGAGCAGTTCTTC.